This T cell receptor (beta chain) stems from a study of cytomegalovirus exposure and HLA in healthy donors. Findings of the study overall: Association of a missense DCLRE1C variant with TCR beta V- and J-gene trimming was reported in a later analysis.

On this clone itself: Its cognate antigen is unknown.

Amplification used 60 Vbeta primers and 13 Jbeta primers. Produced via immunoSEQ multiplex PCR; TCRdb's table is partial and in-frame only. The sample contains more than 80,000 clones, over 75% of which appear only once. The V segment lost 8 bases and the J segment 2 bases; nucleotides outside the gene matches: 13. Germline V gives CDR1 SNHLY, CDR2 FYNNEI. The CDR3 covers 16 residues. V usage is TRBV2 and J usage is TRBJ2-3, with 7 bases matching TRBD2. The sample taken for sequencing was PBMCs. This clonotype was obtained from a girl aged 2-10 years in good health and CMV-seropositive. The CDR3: CASGAVSGAPTDTQYF. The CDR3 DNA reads TGTGCCAGCGGGGCAGTCAGCGGGGCCCCCACAGATACGCAGTATTTT.